This T cell receptor (beta chain) came from a study of CD4 T cells in relation to SARS-CoV-2 and coronaviruses. Study conclusions and caveats: This crossreactivity analysis covered spike protein alone, no other viral proteins.

As for this clone: Its antigen is undetermined.

Trimming left V 5 bases short and J 4 bases short, with 20 bases between. The CDR3 has 16 amino acids. The germline gives CDR1 LNHDA, CDR2 SQIVND (reference sequence). The unexposed donors gave CD4+ T cells in about 2011-2018, prior to COVID-19. CD4+ T cells were isolated from the cells after about 11 days of culture. Clones were sequenced by immunoSEQ multiplex PCR, and TCRdb holds only the in-frame ones, with some missing. Among under 35,000 clones, more than 75% were seen once, and the ten largest hold around 17%. This chain uses TRBV19 with TRBJ2-5; D is possibly TRBD2 (5 bases). The clonotype comes from a human donor in good health. The specimen sequenced was CD4+ T cells from PBMCs, cultured in vitro. The CDR3 loop is CASSPSLDGSRETQYF. The DNA of the CDR3 is TGTGCCAGTAGTCCTAGCCTAGACGGCTCGAGAGAGACCCAGTACTTC.